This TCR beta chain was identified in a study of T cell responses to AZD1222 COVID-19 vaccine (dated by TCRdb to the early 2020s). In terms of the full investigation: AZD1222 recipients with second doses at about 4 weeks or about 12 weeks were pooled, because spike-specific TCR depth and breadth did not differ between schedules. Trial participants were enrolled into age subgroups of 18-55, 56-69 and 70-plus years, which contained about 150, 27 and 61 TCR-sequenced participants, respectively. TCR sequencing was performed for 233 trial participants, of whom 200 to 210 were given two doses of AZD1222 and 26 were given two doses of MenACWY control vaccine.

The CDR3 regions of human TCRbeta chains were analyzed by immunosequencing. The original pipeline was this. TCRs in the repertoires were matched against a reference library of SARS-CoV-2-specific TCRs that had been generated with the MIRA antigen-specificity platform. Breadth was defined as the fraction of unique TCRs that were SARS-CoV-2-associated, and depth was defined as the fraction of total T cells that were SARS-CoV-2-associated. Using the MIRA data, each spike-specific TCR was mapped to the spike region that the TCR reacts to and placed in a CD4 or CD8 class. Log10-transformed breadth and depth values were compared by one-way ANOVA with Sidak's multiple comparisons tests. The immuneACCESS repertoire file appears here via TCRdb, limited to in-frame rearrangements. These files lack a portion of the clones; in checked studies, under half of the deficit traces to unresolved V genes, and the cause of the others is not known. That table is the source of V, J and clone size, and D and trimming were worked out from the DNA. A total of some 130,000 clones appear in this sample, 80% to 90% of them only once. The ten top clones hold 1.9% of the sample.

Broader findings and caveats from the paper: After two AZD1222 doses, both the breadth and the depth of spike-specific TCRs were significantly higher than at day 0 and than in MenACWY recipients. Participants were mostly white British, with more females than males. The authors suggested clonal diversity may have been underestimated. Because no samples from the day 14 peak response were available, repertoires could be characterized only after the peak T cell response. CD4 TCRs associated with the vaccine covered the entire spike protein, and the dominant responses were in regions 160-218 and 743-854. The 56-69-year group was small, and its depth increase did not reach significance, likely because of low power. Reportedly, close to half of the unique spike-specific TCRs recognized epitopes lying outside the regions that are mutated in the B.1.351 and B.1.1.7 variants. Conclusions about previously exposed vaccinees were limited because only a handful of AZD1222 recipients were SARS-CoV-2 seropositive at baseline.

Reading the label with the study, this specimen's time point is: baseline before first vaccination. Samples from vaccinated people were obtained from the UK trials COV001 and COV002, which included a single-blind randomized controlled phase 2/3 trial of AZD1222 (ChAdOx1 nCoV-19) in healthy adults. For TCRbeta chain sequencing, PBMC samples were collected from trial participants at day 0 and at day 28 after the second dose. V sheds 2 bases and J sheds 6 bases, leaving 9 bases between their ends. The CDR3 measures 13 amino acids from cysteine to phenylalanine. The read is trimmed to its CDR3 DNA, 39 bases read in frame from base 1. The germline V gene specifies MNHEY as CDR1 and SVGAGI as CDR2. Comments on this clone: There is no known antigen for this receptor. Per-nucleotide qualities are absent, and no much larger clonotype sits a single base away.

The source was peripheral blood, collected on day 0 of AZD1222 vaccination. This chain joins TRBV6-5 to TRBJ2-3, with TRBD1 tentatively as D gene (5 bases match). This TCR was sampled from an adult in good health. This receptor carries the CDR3 CASSYLQGDTQYF. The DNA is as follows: TGTGCCAGCAGTTACCTCCAGGGTGATACGCAGTATTTT.